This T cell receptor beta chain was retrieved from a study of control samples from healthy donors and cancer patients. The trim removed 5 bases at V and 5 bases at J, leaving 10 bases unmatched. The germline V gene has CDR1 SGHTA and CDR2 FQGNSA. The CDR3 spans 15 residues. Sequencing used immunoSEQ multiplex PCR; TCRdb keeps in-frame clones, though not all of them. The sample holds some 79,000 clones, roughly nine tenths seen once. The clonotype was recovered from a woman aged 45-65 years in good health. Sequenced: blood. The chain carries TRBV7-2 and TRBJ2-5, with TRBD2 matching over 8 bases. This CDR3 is CASSQGLVVGETQYF. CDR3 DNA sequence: TGTGCCAGCAGCCAGGGACTAGTGGTGGGGGAGACCCAGTACTTC.